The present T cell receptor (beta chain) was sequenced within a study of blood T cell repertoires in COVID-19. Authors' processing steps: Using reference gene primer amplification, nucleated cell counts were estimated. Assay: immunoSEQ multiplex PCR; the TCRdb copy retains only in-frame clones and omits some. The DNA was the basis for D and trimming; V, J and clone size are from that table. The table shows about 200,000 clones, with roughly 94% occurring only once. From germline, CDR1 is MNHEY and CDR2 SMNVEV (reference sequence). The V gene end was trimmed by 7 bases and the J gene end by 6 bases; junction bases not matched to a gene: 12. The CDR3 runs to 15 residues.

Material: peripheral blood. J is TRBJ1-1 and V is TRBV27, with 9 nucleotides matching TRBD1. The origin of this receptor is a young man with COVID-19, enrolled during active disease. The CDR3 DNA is TGTGCCAGCAACCAGGGACAGGGTGGTTTAGCTGAAGCTTTCTTT. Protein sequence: CASNQGQGGLAEAFF.